The 31 T cell receptor beta chains below were found in one sample sequenced in a study of blood T cell repertoires in COVID-19 (TCRdb year 2020). Library preparation was by the immunoSEQ multiplex PCR assay. TCRdb obtained this table from immuneACCESS and retained in-frame rearrangements with V and J assigned. These tables miss some clones; where compared with another copy, unresolved V genes account for less than half of the shortfall, and the remainder is unexplained. Within this sample are tens of thousands of clones, with 80% to 90% of them counted one time only. The ten largest clones capture roughly 2.5% of the sample. The source material was peripheral blood. These TCRs come from a man aged 50-60 years with COVID-19, enrolled during active disease.

This clone was observed a few times. The chain couples TRBV30 to TRBJ1-1; D gene uncertain. The CDR3 spans 13 residues. Looked up from germline, CDR1 is GTSNPN and CDR2 is SVGIG (reference sequence). Trimming removed 1 base at V and 10 bases at J, with 16 bases between. For the CDR3, the DNA is TGTGCCTGGAGTGGAGCGGGCAACGCCCTAGCTTTCTTT. Protein sequence: CAWSGAGNALAFF.

The genes are TRBV29-1 and TRBJ2-3; the match to TRBD2 covers 8 bases. The CDR3 contains 16 residues. The V gene end was trimmed by 4 bases and the J gene end by 3 bases; junction bases not matched to a gene: 12. Germline loops: CDR1 SQVTM, CDR2 ANQGSEA. This CDR3 is CSVARGGNGFTDTQYF. The CDR3 DNA reads TGCAGCGTTGCCCGGGGGGGCAACGGGTTTACAGATACGCAGTATTTT.

The V gene is TRBV6-5, the J gene TRBJ1-2; possibly TRBD1 for D (5 bases). This CDR3 has 14 amino acids. The germline gives CDR1 MNHEY, CDR2 SVGAGI. Trimming cost V 4 bases and J 8 bases, with 17 bases left between them. The CDR3 DNA follows: TGTGCCAGCAGTTCTGTCGGCGGGGCTGGAGGCTACACCTTC. The encoded protein is CASSSVGGAGGYTF.

The chain couples TRBV5-1 to TRBJ1-1; a weak D match, TRBD1 (6 bases). CDR1 is SGHRS, CDR2 YFSETQ, per germline. V was clipped by 0 bases and J by 6 bases, with 15 bases between them. This CDR3 is built from 15 residues. The CDR3 loop is CASSLVPDSFAEAFF. CDR3 DNA: TGCGCCAGCAGCTTGGTCCCGGACAGTTTCGCTGAAGCTTTCTTT.

The chain uses TRBV24-1 and TRBJ2-5; TRBD2 matches at 8 bases. Trimming took 6 bases from V and 5 from J; bases not matched to a gene: 4. The germline V gene has CDR1 KGHDR and CDR2 SFDVKD. This CDR3 contains 13 residues. The CDR3 bases are TGTGCCACCAGTACAGCGGGGGTTGAGACCCAGTACTTC. Amino acids: CATSTAGVETQYF.

This chain links TRBV19 with TRBJ1-5; D uncertain. The CDR3 runs to 11 residues. Germline V CDR1 and CDR2: LNHDA, SQIVND (reference sequence). Trimming shortened V by 8 bases and J by 7 bases, and 9 bases separated the two germline ends. CDR3 protein: CASGERQPQHF. DNA for the CDR3: TGTGCCAGTGGGGAGAGGCAGCCCCAGCATTTT.

This chain links TRBV19 with TRBJ2-1; D unresolved. Per the germline V gene, CDR1 is LNHDA and CDR2 is SQIVND (reference sequence). The CDR3 runs to 13 residues. The V gene lost 3 bases and the J gene lost 4 bases, with 7 bases spanning the gap. The CDR3 nucleotides read TGTGCCAGTAGTATGGCTGGTTACAATGAGCAGTTCTTC. It encodes CASSMAGYNEQFF.

The CDR3 loop is CASRSTGQGTYEQYF. The CDR3 DNA is TGTGCCAGCAGGTCGACGGGACAGGGGACCTACGAGCAGTACTTC. The chain links TRBV7-9 to TRBJ2-7; 10 bases match TRBD1. After removal of 6 bases from V and 2 bases from J, the junction contained 7 bases not matched to a gene. Germline V gene sequence: CDR1 SEHNR, CDR2 FQNEAQ (reference sequence). CDR3 length: 15 residues.

This chain connects TRBV11-3 to TRBJ2-1; D unresolved. The V gene lost 1 base and the J gene lost 6 bases, with 7 bases spanning the gap. Germline CDR1 and CDR2: SGHNT and YENEEA. This CDR3 region has 13 residues. In DNA, the CDR3 is TGTGCCAGCAGCTTAGCACAGAGCAATGAGCAGTTCTTC. The encoded protein is CASSLAQSNEQFF.

This sequence joins TRBV2 and TRBJ1-6; 9 bases are shared with TRBD1. V was clipped by 3 bases and J by 7 bases; unmatched bases: 19. The CDR3 totals 20 residues. CDR1 and CDR2 (germline): SNHLY, FYNNEI. CDR3 DNA sequence: TGTGCCAGCAGTGAGGGGCCGGGACAGGGCCTTCACCTTTTCAATTCACCCCTCCACTTT. It encodes CASSEGPGQGLHLFNSPLHF.

The gene calls are TRBV27 and TRBJ1-3; D ambiguous. The V gene lost 2 bases and the J gene lost 0 bases, with 5 bases spanning the gap. Looked up from germline, CDR1 is MNHEY and CDR2 is SMNVEV (reference sequence). CDR3 size: 14 residues. CDR3 protein: CASSLHPSGNTIYF. The DNA of the CDR3 is TGTGCCAGCAGTTTACATCCCTCTGGAAACACCATATATTTT.

This clone was found once. This sequence joins TRBV7-2 and TRBJ2-7; D might be TRBD1 (5 bases). CDR1 and CDR2 from the germline V gene are SGHTA and FQGNSA. The V end lost 2 bases, the J end lost 2 bases, and 10 bases lay between the germline ends. This CDR3 is built from 14 residues. CDR3 sequence: CASSLNPGTYEQYF. The DNA of the CDR3 is TGTGCCAGCAGCTTAAACCCAGGGACCTACGAGCAGTACTTC.

This chain links TRBV6-5 with TRBJ1-5; D might be TRBD1 (6 bases). Trimming took 7 bases from V and 5 from J, leaving 18 bases between them. In germline, CDR1 is MNHEY, CDR2 SVGAGI. CDR3 length equals 15 residues. The CDR3 loop reads CASTGPGHGDQPQHF. The CDR3 DNA reads TGTGCCAGCACTGGCCCGGGACACGGCGATCAGCCCCAGCATTTT.

The chain couples TRBV24-1 to TRBJ2-1; 11 bases are a match to TRBD2. Germline V CDR1 and CDR2: KGHDR, SFDVKD. The CDR3 loop spans 17 amino acids. Losses at the gene ends were 3 bases for V and 3 bases for J; bases not matched to a gene: 6. CDR3 nucleotide sequence: TGTGCCACCAGTGATCCGCAACTAGCGGGGGACTACAATGAGCAGTTCTTC. Translated: CATSDPQLAGDYNEQFF.

The J gene is TRBJ1-4, the V gene TRBV28; D is ambiguous. Germline lookup yields CDR1 MDHEN and CDR2 SYDVKM. The CDR3 runs to 18 residues. Trimming cost V 6 bases and J 2 bases, with 22 bases left between them. The CDR3 is CASRTREGRILTNEKLFF. CDR3 sequence (DNA): TGTGCCAGCAGGACACGGGAGGGTAGGATATTGACTAATGAAAAACTGTTTTTT.

This chain joins TRBV5-5 and TRBJ1-5; D gene unclear. Trimming cost V 1 base and J 1 base, with 9 bases left between them. Germline V gene sequence: CDR1 SGHKS, CDR2 YYEKEE (reference sequence). There are 15 residues in the CDR3. In nucleotides, the CDR3 is TGTGCCAGCAGCTTGCTGTTCGGGAGCAATCAGCCCCAGCATTTT. Translated: CASSLLFGSNQPQHF.

This chain joins TRBV6-5 and TRBJ1-4; D gene uncertain. The germline gives CDR1 MNHEY, CDR2 SVGAGI. Trimming left V 9 bases short and J 2 bases short, with 10 bases between. This CDR3 is built from 13 residues. The CDR3 DNA reads as TGTGCCAGTACTAGAGGCACTAATGAAAAACTGTTTTTT. Translated: CASTRGTNEKLFF.

The chain carries TRBV7-2 and TRBJ2-7, with no clear D. This CDR3 contains 13 residues. V shed 7 bases and J shed 4 bases, with 14 bases lying between them. Germline CDR1 is SGHTA and CDR2 is FQGNSA. Written as DNA, the CDR3 is TGTGCCAGCACCACGGCCCTAGAGTACGAGCAGTACTTC. Its protein is CASTTALEYEQYF.

The V gene is TRBV3-1 (or the pseudogene TRBV3-2), the J gene TRBJ1-1; D remains unclear. The germline V gene encodes CDR1 LGHDT and CDR2 YNNKEL (reference sequence). V was trimmed by 4 bases and J by 1 base, leaving 10 bases between them. CDR3 length equals 14 residues. The CDR3 loop is CASSPLTENTEAFF. The CDR3 region has the DNA TGTGCCAGCAGCCCCCTCACAGAGAACACTGAAGCTTTCTTT.

The V gene is TRBV24-1, the J gene TRBJ1-2; 9 bases line up with TRBD1. The J segment lost 3 bases and the V segment lost 5 bases, leaving 3 bases of the junction unmatched. CDR1 is KGHDR, CDR2 SFDVKD, per germline. CDR3 length: 14 amino acids. The DNA for the CDR3 is TGTGCCACCAGTGCCCGGGACAGGGACTATGGCTACACCTTC. Encoded protein: CATSARDRDYGYTF.

The CDR3 here is CASSFLRQDNQPQHF. Here the CDR3 DNA reads TGTGCCAGCAGCTTTCTCCGACAGGATAATCAGCCCCAGCATTTT. The chain uses TRBV28 and TRBJ1-5, with a weak D call TRBD1 (6 bases). V was shortened by 6 bases and J by 4 bases, with 16 bases between the two germline ends. Germline V gene lookup returns CDR1 MDHEN and CDR2 SYDVKM. CDR3 length equals 15 residues.

This chain uses TRBV5-4 with TRBJ1-5; D is undetermined. Trimming cost V 4 bases and J 1 base, with 12 bases left between them. The CDR3 loop spans 15 amino acids. Looked up from germline, CDR1 is SGHNT and CDR2 is YYREEE (reference sequence). Here the CDR3 DNA reads TGTGCCAGCAGCCGCGGCACGGGAAGCAATCAGCCCCAGCATTTT. This gives the protein CASSRGTGSNQPQHF.

The rearrangement links TRBV5-4 to TRBJ1-4; 9 positions agree with TRBD1. The CDR3 loop spans 16 amino acids. The junction had 3 bases not matched to a gene; V was cut back by 0 bases and J by 3 bases. Germline V gives CDR1 SGHNT, CDR2 YYREEE (reference sequence). The chain's CDR3 is CASSLGDRESNEKLFF. The CDR3 DNA reads as TGTGCCAGCAGCTTGGGGGACAGGGAATCTAATGAAAAACTGTTTTTT.

This chain connects TRBV30 to TRBJ2-7; TRBD2 aligns across 10 bases. Germline trimming cut 1 base from V and 2 bases from J; bases unmatched to any gene: 8. The CDR3 length is 16 residues. The germline V gene encodes CDR1 GTSNPN and CDR2 SVGIG (reference sequence). The DNA of the CDR3 is TGTGCCTGGAGTGATGGCAGGACTAGCGGTACCTACGAGCAGTACTTC. Protein sequence: CAWSDGRTSGTYEQYF.

In its sample, this clone was seen once. This chain links TRBV30 with TRBJ2-6; a weak D match, TRBD1 (5 bases). In germline, CDR1 is GTSNPN, CDR2 SVGIG (reference sequence). The CDR3 runs 14 residues. With 2 bases removed from V and 4 bases from J, the gap between germline ends came to 9 bases. The CDR3 here is CAWSLGVGANVLTF. For the CDR3, the DNA is TGTGCCTGGAGTTTAGGGGTCGGGGCCAACGTCCTGACTTTC.

This clone was counted a single time. The V call is TRBV19, the J call TRBJ2-7; D is perhaps TRBD1 (6 bases). CDR3 length: 13 residues. The V end lost 3 bases, the J end lost 5 bases, and 11 bases lay between the germline ends. Germline V gives CDR1 LNHDA, CDR2 SQIVND (reference sequence). This chain's CDR3 is CASSINRVNEQYF. CDR3 DNA: TGTGCCAGTAGTATCAACAGGGTTAACGAGCAGTACTTC.

The chain couples TRBV9 to TRBJ1-3, with 9 positions matching TRBD1. Germline CDR1 is SGDLS and CDR2 is YYNGEE. J lost 2 bases, V lost 0 bases, and 3 bases had no gene match. CDR3 length: 16 residues. Here the CDR3 reads CASSVGGTGTGNTIYF. CDR3 in DNA: TGTGCCAGCAGCGTAGGCGGGACAGGGACTGGAAACACCATATATTTT.

The gene calls are TRBV7-9 and TRBJ2-3; 12 nucleotides match TRBD2. This CDR3 is built from 18 residues. The J segment lost 3 bases and the V segment lost 5 bases, leaving 12 bases of the junction unmatched. Germline CDR1 reads SEHNR; CDR2 reads FQNEAQ (reference sequence). The CDR3 spells CASSPPGASGGATDTQYF. CDR3 sequence (DNA): TGTGCCAGCAGCCCACCCGGGGCTAGCGGGGGGGCAACAGATACGCAGTATTTT.

DNA for the CDR3: TGTGCCAGCAGTAGGGGGGGGGATTCACCCCTCCACTTT. Its protein product is CASSRGGDSPLHF. This chain joins TRBV27 and TRBJ1-6; tentative D call: TRBD1 (6 bases). V lost 5 bases and J 8 bases, leaving 10 bases between the germline ends. The CDR3 sequence is 13 residues long. The germline V gene has CDR1 MNHEY and CDR2 SMNVEV (reference sequence).

The rearrangement joins TRBV12-3 or TRBV12-4 to TRBJ1-2; tentatively, D is TRBD1 (6 bases). Trimming removed 7 bases from V and 8 bases from J, with 17 bases in between. The CDR3 spans 13 residues. CDR3 residues: CASTQGRGYGYTF. The CDR3 region has the DNA TGTGCCAGCACCCAGGGCAGGGGCTACGGCTACACCTTC.

The rearrangement uses TRBV5-5 and TRBJ2-1, with a possible D match to TRBD2 (6 bases). Germline V gene sequence: CDR1 SGHKS, CDR2 YYEKEE (reference sequence). The CDR3 contains 14 residues. V lost 0 bases, J lost 6 bases, and 10 bases lay in between. The CDR3 spells CASSLETRSNEQFF. In nucleotides, the CDR3 is TGTGCCAGCAGCTTGGAGACTAGGAGCAATGAGCAGTTCTTC.